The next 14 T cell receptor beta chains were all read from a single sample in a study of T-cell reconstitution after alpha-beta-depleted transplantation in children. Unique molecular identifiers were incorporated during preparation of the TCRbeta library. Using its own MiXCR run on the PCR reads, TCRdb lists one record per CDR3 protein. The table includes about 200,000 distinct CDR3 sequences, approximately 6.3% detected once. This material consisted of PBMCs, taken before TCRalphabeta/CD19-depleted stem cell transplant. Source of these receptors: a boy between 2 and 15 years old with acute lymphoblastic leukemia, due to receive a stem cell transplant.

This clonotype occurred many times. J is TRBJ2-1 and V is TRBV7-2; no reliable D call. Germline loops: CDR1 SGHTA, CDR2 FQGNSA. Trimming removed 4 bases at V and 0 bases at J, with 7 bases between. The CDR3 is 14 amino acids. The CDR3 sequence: CASSSYFSYNEQFF. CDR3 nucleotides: TGTGCCAGCAGCTCCTACTTCTCCTACAATGAGCAGTTCTTC. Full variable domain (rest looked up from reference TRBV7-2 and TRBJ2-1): GAGVSQSPSNKVTEKGKDVELRCDPISGHTALYWYRQSLGQGLEFLIYFQGNSAPDKSGLPSDRFSAERTGGSVSTLTIQRTQQEDSAVYLCASSSYFSYNEQFFGPGTRLTVL.

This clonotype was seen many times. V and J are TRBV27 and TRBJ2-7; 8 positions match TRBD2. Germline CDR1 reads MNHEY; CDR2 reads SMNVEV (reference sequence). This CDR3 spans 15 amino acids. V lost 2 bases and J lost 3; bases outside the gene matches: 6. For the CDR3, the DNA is TGTGCCAGCAGTTTACGGCGCGGGGGGATCTACGAGCAGTACTTC. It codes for CASSLRRGGIYEQYF.

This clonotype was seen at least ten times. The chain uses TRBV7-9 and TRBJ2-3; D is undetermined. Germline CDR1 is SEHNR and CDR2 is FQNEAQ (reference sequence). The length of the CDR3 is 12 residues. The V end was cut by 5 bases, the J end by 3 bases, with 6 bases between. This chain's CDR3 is CASSARTDTQYF. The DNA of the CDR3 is TGTGCCAGCAGCGCTAGGACAGATACGCAGTATTTT.

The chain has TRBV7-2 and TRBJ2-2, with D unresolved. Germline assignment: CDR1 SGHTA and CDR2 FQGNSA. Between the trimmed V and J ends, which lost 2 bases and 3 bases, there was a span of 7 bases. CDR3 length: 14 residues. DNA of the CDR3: TGTGCCAGCAGCTTATTGGGTTACACCGGGGAGCTGTTTTTT. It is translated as CASSLLGYTGELFF.

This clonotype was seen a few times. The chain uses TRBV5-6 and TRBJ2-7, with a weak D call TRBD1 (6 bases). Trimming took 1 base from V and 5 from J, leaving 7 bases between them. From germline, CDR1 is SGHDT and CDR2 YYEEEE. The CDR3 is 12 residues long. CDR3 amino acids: CASSLRTDEQYF. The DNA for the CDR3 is TGTGCCAGCAGCTTGAGGACAGACGAGCAGTACTTC. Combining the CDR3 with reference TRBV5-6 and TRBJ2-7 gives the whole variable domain DAGVTQSPTHLIKTRGQQVTLRCSPKSGHDTVSWYQQALGQGPQFIFQYYEEEERQRGNFPDRFSGHQFPNYSSELNVNALLLGDSALYLCASSLRTDEQYFGPGTRLTVT.

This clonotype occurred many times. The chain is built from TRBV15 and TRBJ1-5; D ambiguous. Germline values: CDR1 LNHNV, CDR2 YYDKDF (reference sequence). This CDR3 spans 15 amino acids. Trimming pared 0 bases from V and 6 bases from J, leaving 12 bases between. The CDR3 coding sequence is TGTGCCACCAGCAGAGATCATGGGGTCGGTCAGCCCCAGCATTTT. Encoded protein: CATSRDHGVGQPQHF.

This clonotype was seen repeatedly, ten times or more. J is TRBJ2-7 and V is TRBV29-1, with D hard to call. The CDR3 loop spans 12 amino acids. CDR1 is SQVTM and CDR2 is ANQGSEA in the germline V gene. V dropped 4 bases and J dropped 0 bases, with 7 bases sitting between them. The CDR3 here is CSVARDSYEQYF. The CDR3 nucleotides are TGCAGCGTTGCTAGAGACTCCTACGAGCAGTACTTC.

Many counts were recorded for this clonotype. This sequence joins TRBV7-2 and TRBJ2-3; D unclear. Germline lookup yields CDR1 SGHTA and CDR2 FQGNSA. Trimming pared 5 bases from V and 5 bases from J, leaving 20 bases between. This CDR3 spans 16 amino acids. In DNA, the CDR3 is TGTGCCAGCAGCCAAGTTCGTACTGCCCCATTAGATACGCAGTATTTT. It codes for CASSQVRTAPLDTQYF.

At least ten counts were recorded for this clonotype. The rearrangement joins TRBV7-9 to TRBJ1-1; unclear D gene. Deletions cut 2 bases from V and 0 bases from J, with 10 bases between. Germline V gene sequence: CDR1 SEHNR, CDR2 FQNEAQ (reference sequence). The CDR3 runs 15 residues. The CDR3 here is CASSLYEGMNTEAFF. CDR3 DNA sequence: TGTGCCAGCAGCTTATACGAAGGCATGAACACTGAAGCTTTCTTT. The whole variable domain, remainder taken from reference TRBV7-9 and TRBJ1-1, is DTGVSQNPRHKITKRGQNVTFRCDPISEHNRLYWYRQTLGQGPEFLTYFQNEAQLEKSRLLSDRFSAERPKGSFSTLEIQRTEQGDSAMYLCASSLYEGMNTEAFFGQGTRLTVV.

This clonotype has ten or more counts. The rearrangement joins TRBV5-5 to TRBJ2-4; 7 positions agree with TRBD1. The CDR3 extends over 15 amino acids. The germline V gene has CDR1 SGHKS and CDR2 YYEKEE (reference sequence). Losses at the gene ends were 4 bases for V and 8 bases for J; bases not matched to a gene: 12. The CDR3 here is CASSQHRGEGYIQYF. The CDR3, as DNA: TGTGCCAGCAGCCAGCACAGGGGCGAGGGGTACATTCAGTACTTC.

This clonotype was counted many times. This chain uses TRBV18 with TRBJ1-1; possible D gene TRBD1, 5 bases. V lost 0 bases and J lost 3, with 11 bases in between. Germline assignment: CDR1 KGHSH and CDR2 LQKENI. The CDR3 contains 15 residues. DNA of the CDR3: TGTGCCAGCTCACCACCGGAACAGGCCTACACTGAAGCTTTCTTT. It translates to CASSPPEQAYTEAFF.

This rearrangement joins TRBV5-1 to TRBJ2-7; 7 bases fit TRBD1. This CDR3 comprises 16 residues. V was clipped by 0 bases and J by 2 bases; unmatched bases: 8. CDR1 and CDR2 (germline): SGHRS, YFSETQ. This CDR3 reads CASSLGRDRQTYEQYF. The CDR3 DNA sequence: TGCGCCAGCAGCTTGGGAAGGGACAGACAGACCTACGAGCAGTACTTC. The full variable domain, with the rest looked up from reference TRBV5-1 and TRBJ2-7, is KAGVTQTPRYLIKTRGQQVTLSCSPISGHRSVSWYQQTPGQGLQFLFEYFSETQRNKGNFPGRFSGRQFSNSRSEMNVSTLELGDSALYLCASSLGRDRQTYEQYFGPGTRLTVT.

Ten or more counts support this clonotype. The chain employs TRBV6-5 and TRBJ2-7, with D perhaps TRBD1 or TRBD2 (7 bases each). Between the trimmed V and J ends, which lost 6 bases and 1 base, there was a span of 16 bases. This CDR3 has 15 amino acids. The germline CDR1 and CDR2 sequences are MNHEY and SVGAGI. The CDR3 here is CASRPGGGPSYEQYF. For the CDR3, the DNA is TGTGCCAGCAGACCAGGGGGGGGGCCATCCTACGAGCAGTACTTC.

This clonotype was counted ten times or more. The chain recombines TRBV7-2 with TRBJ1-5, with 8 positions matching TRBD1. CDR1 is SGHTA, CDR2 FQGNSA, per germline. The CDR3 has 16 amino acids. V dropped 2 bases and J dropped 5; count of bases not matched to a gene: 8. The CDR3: CASSLSGGLRDQPQHF. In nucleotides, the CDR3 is TGTGCCAGCAGCTTATCAGGGGGCCTTCGGGATCAGCCCCAGCATTTT.